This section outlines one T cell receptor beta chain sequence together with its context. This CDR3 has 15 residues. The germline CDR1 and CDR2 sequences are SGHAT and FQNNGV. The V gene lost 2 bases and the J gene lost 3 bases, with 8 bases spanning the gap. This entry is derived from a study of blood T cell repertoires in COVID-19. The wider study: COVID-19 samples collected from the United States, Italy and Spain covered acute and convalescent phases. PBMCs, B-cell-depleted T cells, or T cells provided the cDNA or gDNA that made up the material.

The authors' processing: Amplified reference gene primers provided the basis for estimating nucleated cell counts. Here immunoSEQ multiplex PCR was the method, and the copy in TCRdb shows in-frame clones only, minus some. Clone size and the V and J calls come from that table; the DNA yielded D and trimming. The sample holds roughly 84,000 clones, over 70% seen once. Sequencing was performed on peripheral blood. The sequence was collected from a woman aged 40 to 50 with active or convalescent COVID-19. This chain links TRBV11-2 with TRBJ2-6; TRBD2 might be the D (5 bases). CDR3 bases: TGTGCCAGCAGCTTATACGGGATTGGGGCCAACGTCCTGACTTTC. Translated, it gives CASSLYGIGANVLTF.